The rows below give T cell receptor beta chains drawn from one sample of a study of metastatic and nonmetastatic thyroid tumors. Using MiXCR, TCRdb re-called clones from the PCR reads. Of 20,000 to 30,000 clones in the sample, more than 25% were seen once. The sequencing sample was made of blood. These receptors were obtained from a female donor with papillary thyroid cancer or a benign thyroid nodule (not recorded which). Some clones in this sample may be carry-over from other donors' samples. Both conserved end residues are part of each CDR3. A D gene is named only where the DNA matches it firmly. Rows may omit the clone size; those that give it use once, few, many or a size class.

d_call clone_size j_call v_call cdr3_aa cdr3_nt
TRBD1 many TRBJ2-3 TRBV9 CASSVDRGTRDTQYF TGTGCCAGCAGCGTAGACAGGGGGACTCGGGATACGCAGTATTTT
TRBD2 many TRBJ2-1 TRBV7-8 CASSYAQGLAGPTRDEQFF TGTGCCAGCAGCTACGCCCAGGGACTAGCGGGTCCCACAAGAGATGAGCAGTTCTTC
- - TRBJ2-7 TRBV9 CASSVEAASSYEQYF TGTGCCAGCAGCGTAGAGGCAGCGTCCTCCTACGAGCAGTACTTC
- many TRBJ1-5 TRBV19 CASSISRPDQPQHF TGTGCCAGTAGTATTAGCAGGCCGGATCAGCCCCAGCATTTT
- few TRBJ1-2 TRBV2 CASSEWEDYTF TGTGCCAGCAGTGAATGGGAGGACTACACCTTC
- medium-sized TRBJ2-1 TRBV2 CASSEWTYNEQFF TGTGCCAGCAGTGAATGGACCTACAATGAGCAGTTCTTC
- many TRBJ2-3 TRBV9 CASSVGGRGTDTQYF TGTGCCAGCAGCGTAGGAGGGAGAGGCACAGATACGCAGTATTTT
- - TRBJ2-1 TRBV24-1 CATSDPSGRSFNNEQFF TGTGCCACCAGTGACCCTTCGGGCAGGAGCTTCAACAATGAGCAGTTCTTC
- - TRBJ1-4 TRBV30 CAWTGRRNEKLFF TGTGCCTGGACCGGCAGAAGGAATGAAAAACTGTTTTTT
- many TRBJ2-7 TRBV7-8 CASSLASGPTYEQYF TGTGCCAGCAGCTTAGCTAGCGGACCAACCTACGAGCAGTACTTC
TRBD2 many TRBJ2-3 TRBV3-1 CASSRKRVAGGSTDTQYF TGTGCCAGCAGCCGAAAGAGGGTAGCGGGGGGAAGCACAGATACGCAGTATTTT
- many TRBJ1-4 TRBV5-5 CASSLVAVNEKLFF TGTGCCAGCAGCTTGGTGGCAGTTAATGAAAAACTGTTTTTT
TRBD2 few TRBJ2-1 TRBV29-1 CSVAGTSGKHEQFF TGCAGCGTTGCCGGGACTAGCGGGAAGCATGAGCAGTTCTTC
- many TRBJ1-2 TRBV9 CASSVARILNYGYTF TGTGCCAGCAGCGTAGCCAGGATACTTAACTATGGCTACACCTTC
TRBD1 many TRBJ1-1 TRBV15 CATSTGQGSLTEAFF TGTGCCACCAGCACAGGACAGGGCAGTCTAACTGAAGCTTTCTTT
- medium-sized TRBJ2-1 TRBV6-1 CASRTNYEYNEQFF TGTGCCAGCAGGACAAACTACGAATACAATGAGCAGTTCTTC
- - TRBJ2-5 TRBV27 CASYHLGEEETQYF TGTGCCAGCTATCACCTAGGGGAAGAAGAGACCCAGTACTTC
- - TRBJ2-6 TRBV11-2 CASSSPNVLTF TGTGCCAGTAGCAGTCCCAACGTCCTTACTTTC
TRBD2 - TRBJ2-3 TRBV9 CASGLAGSDTQYF TGCGCCAGCGGACTAGCTGGATCAGATACGCAGTATTTT
- - TRBJ2-2 TRBV11-2 CASSSLYTGELFF TGTGCCAGCAGCTCCCTCTACACCGGGGAGCTGTTTTTT
- many TRBJ2-4 TRBV5-6 CASSLASAKNIQYF TGTGCCAGCAGCTTGGCCTCGGCCAAAAACATTCAGTACTTC
TRBD2 few TRBJ2-5 TRBV19 CANSTRTSGQETQYF TGTGCCAATAGCACACGGACTAGCGGGCAAGAGACCCAGTACTTC
- - TRBJ1-1 TRBV13 CASSPPGGWLNTEAFF TGTGCCAGCAGTCCTCCCGGGGGGTGGTTGAACACTGAAGCTTTCTTT
- - TRBJ1-5 TRBV5-6 CASSLARGPGDQPQHF TGTGCCAGCAGCTTGGCCAGAGGTCCGGGAGATCAGCCCCAGCATTTT
- many TRBJ2-7 TRBV3-1 CASSQAQTGSGDEQYF TGTGCCAGCAGCCAAGCCCAGACAGGGTCGGGAGACGAGCAGTACTTC
- many TRBJ2-1 TRBV4-1 CASSQGSYNEQFF TGCGCCAGCAGCCAAGGGAGCTACAATGAGCAGTTCTTC
TRBD2 - TRBJ2-5 TRBV27 CASSPAVRLAWETQHF TGTGCCAGCAGTCCCGCGGTCCGACTAGCATGGGAGACCCAGCACTTC
- - TRBJ2-1 TRBV19 CASEGVNEQFF TGTGCCAGTGAAGGGGTTAATGAGCAGTTCTTC
- few TRBJ2-7 TRBV20-1 CSAQTGAPHEQYF TGCAGTGCTCAAACTGGGGCCCCCCACGAGCAGTACTTC
TRBD1 many TRBJ2-3 TRBV28 CASSLWVGGQGTQYF TGTGCCAGCAGTTTATGGGTAGGGGGACAGGGTACGCAGTATTTT
- - TRBJ2-1 TRBV5-4 CTSSLEQVARSNEQFF TGTACCAGCAGCTTGGAACAGGTGGCTAGGTCGAATGAGCAGTTCTTC
TRBD2 - TRBJ2-7 TRBV4-1 CASSQIGAGVFPYEQYF TGCGCCAGCAGCCAAATCGGAGCGGGAGTGTTCCCCTACGAGCAGTACTTC
- - TRBJ2-5 TRBV4-1 CASSQQLEVTEEETQYF TGCGCCAGCAGCCAACAGCTTGAGGTCACAGAAGAAGAGACCCAGTACTTC
TRBD1 medium-sized TRBJ1-1 TRBV5-1 CASSLVSGGASGAFF TGCGCCAGCAGCTTGGTGTCAGGGGGCGCGAGTGGAGCTTTCTTT
TRBD2 many TRBJ2-3 TRBV20-1 CSAGFRTSGQKGDTQYF TGCAGTGCTGGGTTCCGGACTAGCGGCCAAAAGGGAGATACGCAGTATTTT
TRBD2 few TRBJ2-7 TRBV5-1 CASSLGLAFPYEQYF TGCGCCAGCAGCTTGGGACTAGCTTTCCCCTACGAGCAGTACTTC
- many TRBJ2-5 TRBV5-8 CASSIRTDRRTQYF TGTGCCAGCAGCATCCGGACGGACCGGAGGACCCAGTACTTC
- once TRBJ2-1 TRBV11-2 CASSLGGGFYNEQFF TGTGCCAGCAGCCTAGGGGGTGGCTTTTACAATGAGCAGTTCTTC
- - TRBJ1-2 TRBV6-2/TRBV6-3 CASSFLIRDPQVGYTF TGTGCCAGCAGTTTTCTCATCCGGGACCCCCAGGTAGGCTACACCTTC
- - TRBJ1-1 TRBV7-8 CASTLERGNTEAFF TGTGCCAGCACCCTCGAGCGGGGGAACACTGAAGCTTTCTTT